Listed here is a single T cell receptor beta chain. This record comes from a study of blood T cell repertoires in COVID-19. Method: immunoSEQ multiplex PCR; TCRdb's copy keeps in-frame clones and lacks some. The table has 95,000 to 150,000 clones, 55% to 75% seen once. V lost 4 bases and J lost 0, with 13 bases in between. The CDR3 spans 16 residues. CDR1 LNHDA and CDR2 SQIVND come from the germline V gene (reference sequence). Sequencing was performed on peripheral blood. This clonotype originated in a human donor with acute or convalescent COVID-19. The donor label of this sample is uncertain. The chain recombines TRBV19 with TRBJ2-1, with a tentative D call TRBD1 (6 bases). In DNA form, the CDR3 reads TGTGCCAGTAGTAGGGTCCGGGACACCTCCTACAATGAGCAGTTCTTC. This encodes CASSRVRDTSYNEQFF.